These 11 T cell receptor beta chains came from one sample sequenced in a study of shared clonotypes between healthy human individuals. TCRdb keeps only in-frame clones here, not all; method: immunoSEQ multiplex PCR. The sample contains roughly 760,000 clones, 74% of which appear only once. The specimen was memory CD4+ T cells sorted from blood. Noted subset: CD45RA-negative fraction. These receptors were taken from a woman younger than 45 in good health.

CDR3 coding DNA: TGTGCCAGCAGTCGAGGGTTTTATCAGCCCCAGCATTTT. Protein: CASSRGFYQPQHF. This chain connects TRBV6-5 to TRBJ1-5; D not resolved. V was cut by 5 bases and J by 5 bases, with 10 bases left in between. This CDR3 has 13 amino acids. Per the germline V gene, CDR1 is MNHEY and CDR2 is SVGAGI.

V usage is TRBV11-2 and J usage is TRBJ1-3; D ambiguous. Looked up from germline, CDR1 is SGHAT and CDR2 is FQNNGV. V was cut by 2 bases and J by 0 bases, with 14 bases left in between. CDR3 size: 17 residues. The CDR3 reads CASSLLGSLHSGNTIYF. The CDR3 DNA sequence: TGTGCCAGCAGCTTATTAGGCAGCTTACACTCTGGAAACACCATATATTTT.

The chain recombines TRBV11-3 with TRBJ1-1, with TRBD1 as a possible D gene (5 bases). V was trimmed by 1 base and J by 7 bases, leaving 10 bases between them. This CDR3 comprises 13 residues. The germline gives CDR1 SGHNT, CDR2 YENEEA. The CDR3 DNA reads TGTGCCAGCAGCTTAGTAAAAGACAGTGAAGCTTTCTTT. It specifies CASSLVKDSEAFF.

This rearrangement joins TRBV6-1 to TRBJ2-7; TRBD2 matches at 14 bases. The germline CDR1 and CDR2 sequences are MNHNS and SASEGT. The J segment lost 3 bases and the V segment lost 6 bases, leaving 4 bases of the junction unmatched. The CDR3 extends over 15 amino acids. The CDR3 region is CASRGGLAGVYEQYF. CDR3 coding DNA: TGTGCCAGCAGGGGGGGACTAGCGGGAGTCTACGAGCAGTACTTC.

This chain uses TRBV11-2 with TRBJ2-7, with TRBD1 matching 10 bases. V lost 8 bases and J lost 4; bases outside the gene matches: 8. The CDR3 has 14 amino acids. Germline V gene sequence: CDR1 SGHAT, CDR2 FQNNGV. The CDR3 region is CASADRGLVYEQYF. In DNA, the CDR3 is TGTGCCAGCGCAGACAGGGGGCTGGTATACGAGCAGTACTTC.

This clone was seen once. The rearrangement joins TRBV6-1 to TRBJ1-2, with a possible D match to TRBD1 (5 bases). The CDR3 covers 16 residues. The V end was cut by 4 bases, the J end by 1 base, with 16 bases between. Germline CDR1 MNHNS, CDR2 SASEGT. The CDR3 spells CASSAQPGRINYGYTF. DNA for the CDR3: TGTGCCAGCAGTGCCCAACCGGGACGGATTAACTATGGCTACACCTTC.

The chain uses TRBV14 and TRBJ2-6; D perhaps matches TRBD1 (5 bases). Looked up from germline, CDR1 is SGHDN and CDR2 is FVKESK. The CDR3 is made up of 16 amino acids. V dropped 4 bases and J dropped 0 bases, with 10 bases sitting between them. CDR3 nucleotide sequence: TGTGCCAGCAGCCCCCTACAGGACTCTGGGGCCAACGTCCTGACTTTC. Amino acids: CASSPLQDSGANVLTF.

The chain is built from TRBV15 and TRBJ2-6; possibly TRBD1 for D (6 bases). Trimming took off 0 bases at V and 2 bases at J, with 8 bases between the two ends. Germline V gene sequence: CDR1 LNHNV, CDR2 YYDKDF (reference sequence). The CDR3 has 16 amino acids. The CDR3 loop reads CATSREGTPGANVLTF. The CDR3 nucleotides read TGTGCCACCAGCAGAGAGGGGACACCTGGGGCCAACGTCCTGACTTTC.

This clone appeared many times. This chain connects TRBV6-6 to TRBJ2-3, with D perhaps being TRBD1 or TRBD2 (5 bases each). CDR3 length: 15 amino acids. From germline, CDR1 is MNHNY and CDR2 SVGAGI (reference sequence). V was clipped by 6 bases and J by 7 bases, with 20 bases between them. The CDR3 DNA follows: TGTGCCAGCAGCCGATACGGGGCTCCCCTGAATACGCAGTATTTT. Protein product: CASSRYGAPLNTQYF.

This clone turned up a few times. V and J are TRBV29-1 and TRBJ2-3; tentative D call: TRBD1 (6 bases). Germline V lookup: CDR1 SQVTM, CDR2 ANQGSEA. Trimming shortened V by 1 base and J by 5 bases, and 13 bases separated the two germline ends. This CDR3 region has 14 residues. CDR3: CSVEGGGAVDTQYF. Written as DNA, the CDR3 is TGCAGCGTTGAAGGAGGGGGAGCGGTAGATACGCAGTATTTT.

The V and J genes are TRBV9 and TRBJ2-7, with TRBD2 identical over 11 bases. With V trimmed by 3 bases and J by 2 bases, 7 bases remained unmatched. The CDR3 runs 16 residues. Per germline, CDR1 SGDLS and CDR2 YYNGEE. The CDR3 protein is CASSGGLAAFPYEQYF. The CDR3 DNA follows: TGTGCCAGCAGCGGGGGACTAGCGGCCTTCCCCTACGAGCAGTACTTC.